The 24 T cell receptor beta chains presented below share a single source sample, sequenced in a study of blood T cell repertoires in COVID-19 (dated by TCRdb to the early 2020s). The library was made by the immunoSEQ multiplex PCR assay. TCRdb's version of the immuneACCESS table is confined to in-frame rearrangements and falls short of the full clone set. An unresolved V gene accounts for under half of the shortfall where checked; the remainder is of unknown origin. This sample is represented by about 280,000 clones; approximately 86% of them were singletons. The ten largest make up roughly 2.1% of the sample. Sequencing input: peripheral blood. These receptor sequences come from a woman aged 30 to 39 who had recovered from COVID-19.

The chain employs TRBV3-1 (or the pseudogene TRBV3-2) and TRBJ2-2; TRBD1 might be the D (5 bases). CDR1 is LGHDT, CDR2 YNNKEL, per germline (reference sequence). CDR3 size: 15 residues. With 2 bases removed from V and 3 bases from J, the gap between germline ends came to 10 bases. For the CDR3, the DNA is TGTGCCAGCAGCCAAACAGGTCTTTACACCGGGGAGCTGTTTTTT. As protein: CASSQTGLYTGELFF.

This chain uses TRBV28 with TRBJ2-7; 12 nucleotides agree with TRBD2. CDR1 is MDHEN and CDR2 is SYDVKM in the germline V gene. This CDR3 is built from 16 residues. V was clipped by 6 bases and J by 2 bases; unmatched bases: 8. This CDR3 reads CASRLTSGSIAYEQYF. CDR3 DNA sequence: TGTGCCAGCAGGTTGACTAGCGGGAGTATAGCCTACGAGCAGTACTTC. Complete variable domain (other parts from reference TRBV28 and TRBJ2-7): DVKVTQSSRYLVKRTGEKVFLECVQDMDHENMFWYRQDPGLGLRLIYFSYDVKMKEKGDIPEGYSVSREKKERFSLILESASTNQTSMYLCASRLTSGSIAYEQYFGPGTRLTVT.

The chain has TRBV19 and TRBJ1-4, with D perhaps TRBD1 (5 bases). CDR3 length: 16 amino acids. V lost 7 bases to trimming and J lost 8 bases, with 23 bases between them. Germline loops: CDR1 LNHDA, CDR2 SQIVND (reference sequence). The CDR3 reads CASIKLVVQGGEKLFF. As DNA, the CDR3 is TGTGCCAGTATTAAGCTCGTCGTTCAGGGAGGGGAAAAACTGTTTTTT. Full variable domain (rest looked up from reference TRBV19 and TRBJ1-4): DGGITQSPKYLFRKEGQNVTLSCEQNLNHDAMYWYRQDPGQGLRLIYYSQIVNDFQKGDIAEGYSVSREKKESFPLTVTSAQKNPTAFYLCASIKLVVQGGEKLFFGSGTQLSVL.

CDR3 loop: CASSGRTANQPQHF. The CDR3 nucleotides are TGTGCCAGCAGTGGTCGGACAGCCAATCAGCCCCAGCATTTT. The chain recombines TRBV27 with TRBJ1-5; the D gene is possibly TRBD1 (6 bases). The V and J ends lost 5 bases and 3 bases respectively, with 11 bases between them. The CDR3 runs to 14 residues. The V gene's germline CDR1 is MNHEY and CDR2 SMNVEV (reference sequence).

The J gene is TRBJ1-1, the V gene TRBV6-5; a weak D match, TRBD1 (5 bases). The CDR3 runs to 13 residues. Germline V CDR1 and CDR2: MNHEY, SVGAGI. The V end was cut by 0 bases, the J end by 8 bases, with 10 bases between. The DNA for the CDR3 is TGTGCCAGCAGTTACTCGAGACAGTCGGAAGCTTTCTTT. Encoded protein: CASSYSRQSEAFF.

The genes are TRBV3-1 (or the pseudogene TRBV3-2) and TRBJ1-2, with D possibly being TRBD1 (5 bases). V gave up 1 base and J gave up 0 bases, with 9 bases separating them. The germline gives CDR1 LGHDT, CDR2 YNNKEL (reference sequence). The CDR3 spans 15 residues. CDR3 bases: TGTGCCAGCAGCCAAGTGAGCAGGGCTAACTATGGCTACACCTTC. Amino acids: CASSQVSRANYGYTF.

On this clone: Other DNA sequences in this specimen translate into the identical CDR3. V and J are TRBV19 and TRBJ2-5; tentative D call: TRBD1 (7 bases). The CDR3 is made up of 13 amino acids. V lost 2 bases, J lost 5 bases, and 9 bases lay in between. Germline lookup yields CDR1 LNHDA and CDR2 SQIVND (reference sequence). In DNA, the CDR3 is TGTGCCAGTAGTATACAGGGGGGCGAGACCCAGTACTTC. Translated: CASSIQGGETQYF.

V usage is TRBV7-2 and J usage is TRBJ1-2; D is unclear. Trimming took off 4 bases at V and 2 bases at J, with 2 bases between the two ends. CDR3 length equals 11 residues. Germline assignment: CDR1 SGHTA and CDR2 FQGNSA. The CDR3 DNA sequence: TGTGCCAGCAGCTCAAACTATGGCTACACCTTC. Its protein product is CASSSNYGYTF.

The chain combines TRBV5-1 with TRBJ1-5; D might be TRBD1 (5 bases). The V end was cut by 0 bases, the J end by 2 bases, with 9 bases between. CDR1 is SGHRS and CDR2 is YFSETQ in the germline V gene. There are 15 residues in the CDR3. The CDR3 DNA reads TGCGCCAGCAGCTTGGGGGGACTAGGCAATCAGCCCCAGCATTTT. This sequence encodes CASSLGGLGNQPQHF.

The DNA of the CDR3 is TGCAGCGGGGGACAGGGGACGTCATTCGAGCAGTACTTC. Its translation is CSGGQGTSFEQYF. This chain uses TRBV29-1 with TRBJ2-7; 10 bases match TRBD1. The CDR3 is made up of 13 amino acids. Germline V gene lookup returns CDR1 SQVTM and CDR2 ANQGSEA. V gave up 7 bases and J gave up 6 bases; unmatched junction bases: 9.

The chain couples TRBV5-4 to TRBJ2-1; D is uncertain. This CDR3 spans 12 amino acids. Germline V lookup: CDR1 SGHNT, CDR2 YYREEE (reference sequence). V dropped 0 bases and J dropped 10 bases, with 8 bases sitting between them. CDR3 protein: CASSLAAAEQFF. In DNA, the CDR3 is TGTGCCAGCAGCTTGGCCGCCGCGGAGCAGTTCTTC.

V is TRBV29-1 and J is TRBJ2-7; the D gene is possibly TRBD2 (6 bases). Trimming removed 0 bases from V and 3 bases from J, with 12 bases in between. The germline V gene has CDR1 SQVTM and CDR2 ANQGSEA. The CDR3 sequence is 14 residues long. For the CDR3, the DNA is TGCAGCGTTGAAGAGCGGGGTGAGGTCTACGAGCAGTACTTC. Residues: CSVEERGEVYEQYF.

The chain combines TRBV29-1 with TRBJ1-1; TRBD1 might be the D (5 bases). The CDR3 has 12 residues. Between the trimmed V and J ends, which lost 7 bases and 8 bases, there was a span of 17 bases. Germline V gene sequence: CDR1 SQVTM, CDR2 ANQGSEA. The CDR3, as DNA: TGCAGCGCCACCGCGGTCCAGGGCGAAGCTTTCTTT. The encoded protein is CSATAVQGEAFF.

This clone has just one count. V and J are TRBV19 and TRBJ2-1, with 13 bases identical to TRBD2. Germline trimming cut 1 base from V and 9 bases from J; bases unmatched to any gene: 9. The length of the CDR3 is 17 residues. Germline V gene lookup returns CDR1 LNHDA and CDR2 SQIVND (reference sequence). As DNA, the CDR3 is TGTGCCAGTAGTATAGCCTTACTAGCGGGAGGGCCGAGTGAGCAGTTCTTC. This encodes CASSIALLAGGPSEQFF.

This clone was counted a few times. This sequence joins TRBV28 and TRBJ2-7, with D possibly TRBD1 on 6 matching bases. CDR3 length: 12 residues. In germline, CDR1 is MDHEN, CDR2 SYDVKM. CDR3 protein: CAVDSDSYEQYF. CDR3 bases: TGTGCAGTGGACAGTGACTCCTACGAGCAGTACTTC. The whole variable domain, remainder taken from reference TRBV28 and TRBJ2-7, is DVKVTQSSRYLVKRTGEKVFLECVQDMDHENMFWYRQDPGLGLRLIYFSYDVKMKEKGDIPEGYSVSREKKERFSLILESASTNQTSMYLCAVDSDSYEQYFGPGTRLTVT.

This chain joins TRBV15 and TRBJ2-3; TRBD2 is a possible D gene (6 bases). V was pared by 1 base and J by 9 bases, with 14 bases between. This CDR3 is 14 amino acids long. From germline, CDR1 is LNHNV and CDR2 YYDKDF (reference sequence). Written as DNA, the CDR3 is TGTGCCACCAGCAGAGGGGAGGTCGCGGGGACGCAGTATTTT. Translation gives CATSRGEVAGTQYF.

J is TRBJ2-1 and V is TRBV6-2 or TRBV6-3, with D tentatively TRBD1 (7 bases). CDR3 size: 16 residues. The germline CDR1 and CDR2 sequences are MNHEY and SVGEGT. The V and J ends lost 4 bases and 4 bases respectively, with 17 bases between them. CDR3 in DNA: TGTGCCAGCAGTTCCCCTCGGGCAGGGGGGTACAATGAGCAGTTCTTC. This encodes CASSSPRAGGYNEQFF.

This rearrangement joins TRBV28 to TRBJ1-5; a possible D gene is TRBD1 (6 bases). The V end lost 6 bases, the J end lost 5 bases, and 17 bases lay between the germline ends. Germline CDR1 is MDHEN and CDR2 is SYDVKM. The CDR3 spans 15 residues. The CDR3 sequence: CASSKGRGTHQPQHF. The CDR3 DNA is TGTGCCAGCAGCAAAGGGAGGGGGACCCATCAGCCCCAGCATTTT.

The chain's CDR3 is CASSFQITGANVLTF. In nucleotides, the CDR3 is TGTGCCAGCAGCTTTCAGATAACTGGGGCCAACGTCCTGACTTTC. The rearrangement links TRBV7-9 to TRBJ2-6; D uncertain. CDR1 is SEHNR, CDR2 FQNEAQ, per germline (reference sequence). The length of the CDR3 is 15 residues. V shed 3 bases and J shed 2 bases, with 8 bases lying between them.

This clone was seen a single time. This chain connects TRBV11-2 to TRBJ1-3; the match to TRBD1 covers 7 bases. Per the germline V gene, CDR1 is SGHAT and CDR2 is FQNNGV. The CDR3 loop spans 15 amino acids. V shed 6 bases and J 7 bases; nucleotides not matched to a gene: 12. The CDR3 bases are TGTGCCAGCAGTCATCTGACAGGGAAATTGAACACCATATATTTT. Translating it yields CASSHLTGKLNTIYF.

The rearrangement joins TRBV14 to TRBJ1-4; no clear D gene. V dropped 0 bases and J dropped 8 bases, with 16 bases sitting between them. This CDR3 has 16 residues. CDR1 is SGHDN and CDR2 is FVKESK in the germline V gene. Written as DNA, the CDR3 is TGTGCCAGCAGCCAAGATATACTAGGAAAGGGCGAAAAACTGTTTTTT. Translated, it gives CASSQDILGKGEKLFF.

The V call is TRBV7-2, the J call TRBJ1-2, with D unresolved. Trimming cost V 5 bases and J 4 bases, with 8 bases left between them. The CDR3 consists of 12 residues. Germline CDR1 reads SGHTA; CDR2 reads FQGNSA. The CDR3 spells CASSGASYGYTF. Here the CDR3 DNA reads TGTGCCAGCAGCGGAGCAAGCTATGGCTACACCTTC.

The chain links TRBV5-1 to TRBJ2-7, with TRBD2 matching over 7 bases. The CDR3 has 16 residues. V gave up 0 bases and J gave up 1 base; unmatched junction bases: 7. The germline V gene encodes CDR1 SGHRS and CDR2 YFSETQ. CDR3 amino acids: CASSLEPLAESYEQYF. CDR3 coding DNA: TGCGCCAGCAGCTTGGAGCCTCTAGCGGAGTCCTACGAGCAGTACTTC.

The V call is TRBV19, the J call TRBJ2-7, with 8 bases that match TRBD1. The CDR3 sequence is 13 residues long. The V and J ends lost 5 bases and 4 bases, in that order; junction bases with no gene match: 4. Germline V gives CDR1 LNHDA, CDR2 SQIVND (reference sequence). CDR3 sequence reads: CASSSRQGYEQYF. The DNA of the CDR3 is TGTGCCAGTAGTTCCCGACAGGGGTACGAGCAGTACTTC.